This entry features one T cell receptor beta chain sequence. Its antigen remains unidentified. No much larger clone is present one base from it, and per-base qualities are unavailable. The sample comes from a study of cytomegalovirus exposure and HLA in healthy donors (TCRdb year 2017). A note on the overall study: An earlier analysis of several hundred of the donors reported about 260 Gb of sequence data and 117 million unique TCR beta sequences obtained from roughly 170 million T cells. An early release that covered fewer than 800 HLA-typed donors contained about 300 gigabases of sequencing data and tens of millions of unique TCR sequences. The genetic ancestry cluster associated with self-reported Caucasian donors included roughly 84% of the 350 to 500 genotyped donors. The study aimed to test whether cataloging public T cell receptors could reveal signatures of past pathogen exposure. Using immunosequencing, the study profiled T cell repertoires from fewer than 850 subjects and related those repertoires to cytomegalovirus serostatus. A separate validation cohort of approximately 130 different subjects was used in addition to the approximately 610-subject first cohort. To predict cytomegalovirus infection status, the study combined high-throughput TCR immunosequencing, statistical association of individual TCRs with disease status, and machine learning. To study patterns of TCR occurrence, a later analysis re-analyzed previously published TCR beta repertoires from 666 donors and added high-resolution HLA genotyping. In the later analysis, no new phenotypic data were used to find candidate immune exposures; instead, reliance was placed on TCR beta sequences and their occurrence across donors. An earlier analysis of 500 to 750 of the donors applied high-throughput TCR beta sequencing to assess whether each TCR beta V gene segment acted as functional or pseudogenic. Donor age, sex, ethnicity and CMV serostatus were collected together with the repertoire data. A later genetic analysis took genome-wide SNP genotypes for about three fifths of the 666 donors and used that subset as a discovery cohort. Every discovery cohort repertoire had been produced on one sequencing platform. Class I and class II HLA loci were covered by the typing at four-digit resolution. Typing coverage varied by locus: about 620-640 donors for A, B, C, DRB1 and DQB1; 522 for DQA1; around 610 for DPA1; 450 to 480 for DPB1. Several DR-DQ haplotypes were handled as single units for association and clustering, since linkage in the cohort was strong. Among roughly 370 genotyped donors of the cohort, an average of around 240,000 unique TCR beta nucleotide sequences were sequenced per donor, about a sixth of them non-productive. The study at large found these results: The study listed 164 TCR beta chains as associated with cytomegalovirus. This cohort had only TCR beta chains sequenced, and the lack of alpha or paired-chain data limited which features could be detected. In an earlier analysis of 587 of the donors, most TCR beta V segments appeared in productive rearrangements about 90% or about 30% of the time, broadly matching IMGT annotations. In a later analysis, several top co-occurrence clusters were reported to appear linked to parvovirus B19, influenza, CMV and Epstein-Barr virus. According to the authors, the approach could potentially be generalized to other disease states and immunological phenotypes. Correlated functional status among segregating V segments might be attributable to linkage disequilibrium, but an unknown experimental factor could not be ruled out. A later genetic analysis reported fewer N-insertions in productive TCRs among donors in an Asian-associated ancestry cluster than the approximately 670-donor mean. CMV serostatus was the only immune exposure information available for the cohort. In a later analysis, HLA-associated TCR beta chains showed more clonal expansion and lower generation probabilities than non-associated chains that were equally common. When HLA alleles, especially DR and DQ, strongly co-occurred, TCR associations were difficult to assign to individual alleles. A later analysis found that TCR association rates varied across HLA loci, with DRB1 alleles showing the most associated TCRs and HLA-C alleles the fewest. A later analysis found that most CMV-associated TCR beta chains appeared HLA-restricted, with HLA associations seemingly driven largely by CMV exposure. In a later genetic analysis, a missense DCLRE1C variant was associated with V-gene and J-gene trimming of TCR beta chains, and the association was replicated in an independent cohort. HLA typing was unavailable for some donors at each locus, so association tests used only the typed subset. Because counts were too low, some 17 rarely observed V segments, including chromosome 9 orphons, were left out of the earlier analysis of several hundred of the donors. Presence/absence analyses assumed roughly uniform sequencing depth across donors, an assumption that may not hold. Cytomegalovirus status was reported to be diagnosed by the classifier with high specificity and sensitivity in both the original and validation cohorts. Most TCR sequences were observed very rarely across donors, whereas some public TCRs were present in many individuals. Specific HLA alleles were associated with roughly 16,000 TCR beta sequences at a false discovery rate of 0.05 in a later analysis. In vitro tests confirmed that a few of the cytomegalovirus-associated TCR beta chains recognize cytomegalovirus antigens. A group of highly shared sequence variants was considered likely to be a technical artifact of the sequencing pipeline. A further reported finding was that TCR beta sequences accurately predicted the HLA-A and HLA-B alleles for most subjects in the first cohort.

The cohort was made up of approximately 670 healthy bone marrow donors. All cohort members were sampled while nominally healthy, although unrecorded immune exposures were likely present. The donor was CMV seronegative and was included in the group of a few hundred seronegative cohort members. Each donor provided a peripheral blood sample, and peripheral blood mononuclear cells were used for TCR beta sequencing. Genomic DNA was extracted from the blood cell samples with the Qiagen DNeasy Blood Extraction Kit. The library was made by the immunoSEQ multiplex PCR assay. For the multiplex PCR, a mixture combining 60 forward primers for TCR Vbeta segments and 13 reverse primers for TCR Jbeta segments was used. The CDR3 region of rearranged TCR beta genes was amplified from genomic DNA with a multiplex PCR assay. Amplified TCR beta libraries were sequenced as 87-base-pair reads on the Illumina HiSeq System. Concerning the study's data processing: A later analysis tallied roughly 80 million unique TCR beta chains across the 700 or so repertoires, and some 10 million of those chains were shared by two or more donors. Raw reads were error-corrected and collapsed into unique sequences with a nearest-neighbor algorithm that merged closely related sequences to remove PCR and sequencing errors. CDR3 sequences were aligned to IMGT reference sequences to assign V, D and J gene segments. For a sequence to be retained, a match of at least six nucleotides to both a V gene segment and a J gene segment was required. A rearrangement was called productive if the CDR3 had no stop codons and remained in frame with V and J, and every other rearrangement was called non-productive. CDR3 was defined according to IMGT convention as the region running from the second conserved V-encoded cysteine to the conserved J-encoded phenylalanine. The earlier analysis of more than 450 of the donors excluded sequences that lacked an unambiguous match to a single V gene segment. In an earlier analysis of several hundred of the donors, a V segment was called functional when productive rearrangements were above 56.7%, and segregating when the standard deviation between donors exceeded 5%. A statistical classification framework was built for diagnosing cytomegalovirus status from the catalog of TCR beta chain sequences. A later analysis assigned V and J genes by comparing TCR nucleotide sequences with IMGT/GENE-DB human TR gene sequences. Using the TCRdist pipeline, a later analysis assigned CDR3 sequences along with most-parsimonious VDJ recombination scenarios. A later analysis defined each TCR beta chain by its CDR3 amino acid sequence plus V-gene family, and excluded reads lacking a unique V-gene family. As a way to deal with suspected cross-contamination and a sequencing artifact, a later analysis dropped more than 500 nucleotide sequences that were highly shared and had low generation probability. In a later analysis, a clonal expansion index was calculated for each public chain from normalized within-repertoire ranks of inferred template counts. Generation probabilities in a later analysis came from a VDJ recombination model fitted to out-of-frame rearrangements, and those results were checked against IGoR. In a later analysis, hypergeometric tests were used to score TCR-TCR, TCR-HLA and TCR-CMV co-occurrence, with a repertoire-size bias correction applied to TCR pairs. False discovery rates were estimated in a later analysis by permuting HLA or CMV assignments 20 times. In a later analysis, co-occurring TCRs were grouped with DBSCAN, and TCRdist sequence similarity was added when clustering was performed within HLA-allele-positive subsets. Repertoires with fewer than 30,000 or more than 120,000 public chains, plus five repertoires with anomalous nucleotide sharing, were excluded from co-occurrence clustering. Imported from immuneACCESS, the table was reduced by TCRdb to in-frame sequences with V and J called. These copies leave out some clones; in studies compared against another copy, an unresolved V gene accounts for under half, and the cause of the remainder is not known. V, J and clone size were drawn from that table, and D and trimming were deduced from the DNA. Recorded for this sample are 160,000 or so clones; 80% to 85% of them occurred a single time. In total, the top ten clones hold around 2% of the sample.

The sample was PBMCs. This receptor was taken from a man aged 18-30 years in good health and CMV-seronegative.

The CDR3 region has the sequence CASSSRQGAYNEQFF. The nucleotide sequence reads as follows: TGCGCCAGCAGCTCCCGACAGGGGGCCTACAATGAGCAGTTCTTC. The chain uses TRBV5-1 and TRBJ2-1; 9 nucleotides in the junction match TRBD1. CDR3 length: 15 amino acids, cysteine to phenylalanine. Only the CDR3 part of the read is kept: 45 bases, read in frame from the first base. Relative to germline, V is missing 3 bases and J is missing 2 bases, with 3 bases of the junction outside any gene match. From the germline V gene, CDR1 is SGHRS and CDR2 is YFSETQ.